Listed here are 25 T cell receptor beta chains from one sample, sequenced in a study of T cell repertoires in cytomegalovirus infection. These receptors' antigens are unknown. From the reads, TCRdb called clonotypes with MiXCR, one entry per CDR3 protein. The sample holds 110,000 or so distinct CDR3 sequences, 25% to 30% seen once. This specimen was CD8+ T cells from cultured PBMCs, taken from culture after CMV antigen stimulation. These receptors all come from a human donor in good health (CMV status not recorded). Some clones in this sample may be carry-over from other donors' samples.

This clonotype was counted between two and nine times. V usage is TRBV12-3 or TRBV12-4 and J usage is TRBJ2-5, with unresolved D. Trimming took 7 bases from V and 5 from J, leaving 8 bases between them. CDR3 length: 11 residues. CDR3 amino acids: CASKGAETQYF. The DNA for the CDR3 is TGTGCCAGCAAGGGCGCGGAGACCCAGTACTTC.

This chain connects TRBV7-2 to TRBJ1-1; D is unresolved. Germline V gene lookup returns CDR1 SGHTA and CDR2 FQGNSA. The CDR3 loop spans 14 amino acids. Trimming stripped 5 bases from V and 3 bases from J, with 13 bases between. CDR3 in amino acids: CASSPWGGHTEAFF. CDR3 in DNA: TGTGCCAGCAGCCCCTGGGGAGGACACACTGAAGCTTTCTTT.

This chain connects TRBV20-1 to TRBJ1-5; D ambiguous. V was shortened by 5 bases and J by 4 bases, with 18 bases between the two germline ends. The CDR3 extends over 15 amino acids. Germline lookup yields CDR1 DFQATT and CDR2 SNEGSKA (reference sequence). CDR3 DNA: TGCAGTGCTTCCCTTTTCGGAGAAAGAAATCAGCCCCAGCATTTT. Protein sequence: CSASLFGERNQPQHF.

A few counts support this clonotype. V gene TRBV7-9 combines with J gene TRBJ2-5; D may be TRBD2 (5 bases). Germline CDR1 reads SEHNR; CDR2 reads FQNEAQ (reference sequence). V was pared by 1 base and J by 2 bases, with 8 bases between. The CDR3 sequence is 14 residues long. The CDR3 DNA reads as TGTGCCAGCAGCTTAGACCTAGCTCAAGAGACCCAGTACTTC. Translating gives CASSLDLAQETQYF.

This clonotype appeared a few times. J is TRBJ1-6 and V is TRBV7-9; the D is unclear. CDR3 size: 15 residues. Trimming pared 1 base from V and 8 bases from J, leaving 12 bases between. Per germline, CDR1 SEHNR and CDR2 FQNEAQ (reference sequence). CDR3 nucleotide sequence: TGTGCCAGCAGCTTAGAGTGGGAAACGTATTCACCCCTCCACTTT. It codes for CASSLEWETYSPLHF. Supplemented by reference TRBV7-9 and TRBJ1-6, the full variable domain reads DTGVSQNPRHKITKRGQNVTFRCDPISEHNRLYWYRQTLGQGPEFLTYFQNEAQLEKSRLLSDRFSAERPKGSFSTLEIQRTEQGDSAMYLCASSLEWETYSPLHFGNGTRLTVT.

The CDR3 DNA follows: TGCGCCAGCAGCCAAGTCCTGGAAGAGACCCAGTACTTC. Translating gives CASSQVLEETQYF. The V gene is TRBV4-1, the J gene TRBJ2-5; D remains unclear. V was trimmed by 1 base and J by 3 bases, leaving 6 bases between them. Germline V gene data show CDR1 as MGHRA and CDR2 as YSYEKL. This CDR3 is 13 amino acids long.

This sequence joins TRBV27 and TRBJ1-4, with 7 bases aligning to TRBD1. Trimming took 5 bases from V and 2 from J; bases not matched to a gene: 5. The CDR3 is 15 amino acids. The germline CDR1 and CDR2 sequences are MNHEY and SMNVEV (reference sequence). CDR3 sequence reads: CASSDAGGTNEKLFF. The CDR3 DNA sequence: TGTGCCAGCAGTGACGCAGGGGGTACTAATGAAAAACTGTTTTTT.

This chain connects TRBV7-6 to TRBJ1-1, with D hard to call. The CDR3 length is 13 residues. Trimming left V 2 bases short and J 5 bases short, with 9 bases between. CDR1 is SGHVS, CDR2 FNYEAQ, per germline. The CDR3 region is CASSLSPGTEAFF. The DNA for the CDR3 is TGTGCCAGCAGCTTATCACCGGGGACTGAAGCTTTCTTT.

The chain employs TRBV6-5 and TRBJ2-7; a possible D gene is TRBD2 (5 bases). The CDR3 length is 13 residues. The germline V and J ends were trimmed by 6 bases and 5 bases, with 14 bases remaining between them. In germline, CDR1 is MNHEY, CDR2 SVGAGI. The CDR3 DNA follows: TGTGCCAGCAGACGGGCCTCGCGGGACGAGCAGTACTTC. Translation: CASRRASRDEQYF.

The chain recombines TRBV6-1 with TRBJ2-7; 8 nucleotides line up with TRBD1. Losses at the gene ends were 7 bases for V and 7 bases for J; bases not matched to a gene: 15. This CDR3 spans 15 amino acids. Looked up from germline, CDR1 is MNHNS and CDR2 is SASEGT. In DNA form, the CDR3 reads TGTGCCAGCATTTCCGGGACAGGCCCGGTGGGTGAGCAGTACTTC. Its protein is CASISGTGPVGEQYF.

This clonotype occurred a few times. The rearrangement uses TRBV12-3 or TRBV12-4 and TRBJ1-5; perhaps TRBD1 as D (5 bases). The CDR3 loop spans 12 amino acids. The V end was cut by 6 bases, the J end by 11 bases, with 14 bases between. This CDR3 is CASSYPGGAQHF. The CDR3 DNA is TGTGCCAGCAGCTACCCAGGAGGGGCCCAGCATTTT.

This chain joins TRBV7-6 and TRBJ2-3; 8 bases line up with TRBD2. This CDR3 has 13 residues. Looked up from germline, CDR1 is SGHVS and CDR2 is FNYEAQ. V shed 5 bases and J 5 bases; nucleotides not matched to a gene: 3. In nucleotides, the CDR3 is TGTGCCAGCAGCCCCGGGACTAGAGATACGCAGTATTTT. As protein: CASSPGTRDTQYF.

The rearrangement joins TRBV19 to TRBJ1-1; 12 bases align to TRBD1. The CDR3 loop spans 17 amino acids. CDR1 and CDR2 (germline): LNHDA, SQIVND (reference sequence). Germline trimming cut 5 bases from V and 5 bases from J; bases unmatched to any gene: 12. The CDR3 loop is CASSFPGTGGPATEAFF. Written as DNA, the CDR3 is TGTGCCAGTAGTTTCCCCGGGACAGGGGGCCCTGCAACTGAAGCTTTCTTT.

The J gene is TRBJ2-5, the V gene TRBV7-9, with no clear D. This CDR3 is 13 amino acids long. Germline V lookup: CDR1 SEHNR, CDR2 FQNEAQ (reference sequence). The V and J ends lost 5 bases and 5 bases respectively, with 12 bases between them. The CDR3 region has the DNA TGTGCCAGCAGCCCGAGGCCCGTGGAGACCCAGTACTTC. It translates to CASSPRPVETQYF.

The CDR3 reads CASSEGWNSPLHF. The DNA for the CDR3 is TGTGCCAGCAGTGAGGGGTGGAATTCACCCCTCCACTTT. J is TRBJ1-6 and V is TRBV12-3 or TRBV12-4, with TRBD1 as a possible D gene (5 bases). V was trimmed by 5 bases and J by 7 bases, leaving 9 bases between them. This CDR3 comprises 13 residues.

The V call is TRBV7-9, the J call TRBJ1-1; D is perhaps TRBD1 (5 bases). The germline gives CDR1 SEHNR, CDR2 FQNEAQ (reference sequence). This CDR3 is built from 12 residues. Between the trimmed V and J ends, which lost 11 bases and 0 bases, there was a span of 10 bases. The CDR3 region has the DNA TGTGCCGGGGGAGTGGTGAACACTGAAGCTTTCTTT. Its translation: CAGGVVNTEAFF.

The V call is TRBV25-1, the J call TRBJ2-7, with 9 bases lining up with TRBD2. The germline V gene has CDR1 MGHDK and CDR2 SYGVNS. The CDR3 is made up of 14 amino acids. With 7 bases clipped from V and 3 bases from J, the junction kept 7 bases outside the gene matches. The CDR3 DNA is TGTGCCAGCACCAGCAGCGGGGGGAGCTACGAGCAGTACTTC. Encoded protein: CASTSSGGSYEQYF.

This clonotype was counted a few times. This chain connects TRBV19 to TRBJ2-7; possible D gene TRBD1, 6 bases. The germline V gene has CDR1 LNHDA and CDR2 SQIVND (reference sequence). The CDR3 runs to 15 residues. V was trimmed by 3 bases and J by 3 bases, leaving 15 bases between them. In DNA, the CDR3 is TGTGCCAGTAGTATTACGCCGGGACACTACTACGAGCAGTACTTC. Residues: CASSITPGHYYEQYF.

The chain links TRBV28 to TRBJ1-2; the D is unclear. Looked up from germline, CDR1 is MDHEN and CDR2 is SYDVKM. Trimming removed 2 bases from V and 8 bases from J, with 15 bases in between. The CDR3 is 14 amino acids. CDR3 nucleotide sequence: TGTGCCAGCAGTTTACTAGCCCAAAGTGGAGGCTACACCTTC. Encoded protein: CASSLLAQSGGYTF.

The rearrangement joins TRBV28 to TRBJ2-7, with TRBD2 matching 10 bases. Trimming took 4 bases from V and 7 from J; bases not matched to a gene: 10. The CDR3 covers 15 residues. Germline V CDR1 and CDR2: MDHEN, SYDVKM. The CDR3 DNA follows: TGTGCCAGCAGTTCGATTAGCGGGGGGTTGGGGGAGCAGTACTTC. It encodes CASSSISGGLGEQYF.

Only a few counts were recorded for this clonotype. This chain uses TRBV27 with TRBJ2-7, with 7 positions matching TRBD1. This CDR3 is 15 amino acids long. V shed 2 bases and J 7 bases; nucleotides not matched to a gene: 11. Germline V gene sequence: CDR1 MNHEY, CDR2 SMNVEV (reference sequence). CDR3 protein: CASSLMAGGMDEQYF. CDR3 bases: TGTGCCAGCAGTTTAATGGCAGGGGGTATGGATGAGCAGTACTTC.

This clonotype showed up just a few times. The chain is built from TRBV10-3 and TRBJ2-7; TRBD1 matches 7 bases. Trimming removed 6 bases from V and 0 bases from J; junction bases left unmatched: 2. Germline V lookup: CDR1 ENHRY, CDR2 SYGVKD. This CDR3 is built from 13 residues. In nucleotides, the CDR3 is TGTGCCATCAGGGACAGGTCCTCCTACGAGCAGTACTTC. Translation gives CAIRDRSSYEQYF.

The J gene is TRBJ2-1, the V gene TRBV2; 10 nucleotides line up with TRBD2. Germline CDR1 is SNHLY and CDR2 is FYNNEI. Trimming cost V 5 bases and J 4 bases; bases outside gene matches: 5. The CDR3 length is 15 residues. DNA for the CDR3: TGTGCCAGCAGTCCCGGGACTAGCGTATACAATGAGCAGTTCTTC. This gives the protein CASSPGTSVYNEQFF.

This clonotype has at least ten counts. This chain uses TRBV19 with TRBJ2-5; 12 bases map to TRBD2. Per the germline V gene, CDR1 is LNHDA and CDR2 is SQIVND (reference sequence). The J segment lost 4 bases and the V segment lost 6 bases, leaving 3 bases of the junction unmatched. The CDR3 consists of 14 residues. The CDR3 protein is CASSILAGGETQYF. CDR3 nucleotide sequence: TGTGCCAGTAGCATACTAGCGGGGGGAGAGACCCAGTACTTC.

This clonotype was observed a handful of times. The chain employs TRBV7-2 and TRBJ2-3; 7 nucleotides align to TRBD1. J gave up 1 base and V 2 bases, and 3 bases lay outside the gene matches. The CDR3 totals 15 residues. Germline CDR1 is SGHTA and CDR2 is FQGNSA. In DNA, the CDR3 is TGTGCCAGCAGCTTAATAGGGGGCGGCACAGATACGCAGTATTTT. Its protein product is CASSLIGGGTDTQYF.